These 30 T cell receptor beta chains came from one sample sequenced in a study of cytomegalovirus exposure and HLA in healthy donors. The PCR made use of 60 Vbeta and 13 Jbeta primers. Clones were sequenced by immunoSEQ multiplex PCR, and TCRdb holds only the in-frame ones, with some missing. This table has 140,000 to 150,000 clones, roughly three quarters appearing once. The sample was PBMCs. These receptors came from a middle-aged woman in good health and CMV-seronegative.

The gene calls are TRBV6-6 and TRBJ1-5; 11 bases match TRBD1. In germline, CDR1 is MNHNY, CDR2 SVGAGI (reference sequence). The CDR3 contains 15 residues. V was pared by 4 bases and J by 6 bases, with 5 bases of the junction left unmatched. The CDR3 loop is CASSSGQGDAQPQHF. The DNA of the CDR3 is TGTGCCAGCAGTTCGGGACAGGGGGACGCTCAGCCCCAGCATTTT.

The genes are TRBV5-4 and TRBJ1-4; D not resolved. This CDR3 comprises 14 residues. The germline gives CDR1 SGHNT, CDR2 YYREEE (reference sequence). V was trimmed by 1 base and J by 0 bases, leaving 4 bases between them. As DNA, the CDR3 is TGTGCCAGCAGCTTGTCAGCAACTAATGAAAAACTGTTTTTT. Protein sequence: CASSLSATNEKLFF.

The V call is TRBV25-1, the J call TRBJ2-3; D may be TRBD1 (6 bases). The CDR3 has 15 residues. V lost 3 bases and J 0 bases, leaving 10 bases between the germline ends. CDR1 and CDR2 (germline): MGHDK, SYGVNS. CDR3 sequence (DNA): TGTGCCAGCAGTGACTGGACAGATAGCACAGATACGCAGTATTTT. This gives the protein CASSDWTDSTDTQYF.

This sequence joins TRBV10-2 and TRBJ1-6, with 7 bases identical to TRBD1. Germline CDR1 WSHSY, CDR2 SAAADI. CDR3 size: 17 residues. V dropped 6 bases and J dropped 0; count of bases not matched to a gene: 8. The CDR3 nucleotides are TGCGCCAGCAGAGACAGGGCGAGGAGCTCCTATAATTCACCCCTCCACTTT. It specifies CASRDRARSSYNSPLHF.

This chain's CDR3 is CASSLDASRDYGYTF. The CDR3 bases are TGTGCCAGCAGTTTGGACGCCTCGAGGGACTATGGCTACACCTTC. The V gene is TRBV2, the J gene TRBJ1-2, with unresolved D. V was trimmed by 5 bases and J by 3 bases, leaving 16 bases between them. The CDR3 is 15 amino acids. Germline loops: CDR1 SNHLY, CDR2 FYNNEI.

This chain links TRBV27 with TRBJ2-1; 10 bases map to TRBD2. V trimming: 6 bases; J trimming: 4 bases; junction bases outside the gene matches: 12. The CDR3 covers 17 residues. Germline assignment: CDR1 MNHEY and CDR2 SMNVEV (reference sequence). The CDR3 DNA reads as TGTGCCAGCAGCCCACGGGGGACTAGCGCGTATTACAATGAGCAGTTCTTC. Translated, it gives CASSPRGTSAYYNEQFF.

The gene calls are TRBV28 and TRBJ1-5; TRBD1 matches 11 bases. The CDR3 extends over 15 amino acids. Unmatched junction bases numbered 2, after V lost 3 bases and J lost 4 bases. The germline V gene has CDR1 MDHEN and CDR2 SYDVKM. CDR3 DNA sequence: TGTGCCAGCAGTTTGGGACAGGGGGTAAATCAGCCCCAGCATTTT. Encoded protein: CASSLGQGVNQPQHF.

This rearrangement joins TRBV10-2 to TRBJ2-5; D is perhaps TRBD2 (5 bases). The V gene lost 10 bases and the J gene lost 1 base, with 13 bases spanning the gap. In germline, CDR1 is WSHSY, CDR2 SAAADI. The CDR3 runs to 13 residues. CDR3 amino acids: CAISGEGQETQYF. The CDR3 DNA sequence: TGCGCCATAAGTGGTGAGGGCCAAGAGACCCAGTACTTC.

The chain employs TRBV4-1 and TRBJ2-7; a weak D match, TRBD2 (7 bases). The CDR3 runs to 14 residues. V was shortened by 0 bases and J by 6 bases, with 12 bases between the two germline ends. Looked up from germline, CDR1 is MGHRA and CDR2 is YSYEKL. Here the CDR3 DNA reads TGCGCCAGCAGCCAAGATCTGGGGGGGCGCGAGCAGTACTTC. Amino acids: CASSQDLGGREQYF.

This clone was observed once. The genes are TRBV28 and TRBJ1-5; TRBD1 aligns across 9 bases. Germline V gene lookup returns CDR1 MDHEN and CDR2 SYDVKM. This CDR3 contains 17 residues. V lost 6 bases and J lost 7; bases outside the gene matches: 16. The chain's CDR3 is CASSSPTGGNYVQPQHF. DNA of the CDR3: TGTGCCAGCAGCTCCCCTACAGGGGGCAATTATGTACAGCCCCAGCATTTT.

This clone has only a few counts. The V and J genes are TRBV6-5 and TRBJ2-1; 8 nucleotides line up with TRBD2. Germline CDR1 MNHEY, CDR2 SVGAGI. This CDR3 spans 15 amino acids. Trimming took 4 bases from V and 5 from J; bases not matched to a gene: 7. CDR3 coding DNA: TGTGCCAGCAGTTCCGGGGTAGCGGGGAACAATGAGCAGTTCTTC. Its translation is CASSSGVAGNNEQFF.

This clone showed up just a few times. The same CDR3 is also encoded by other DNA sequences in this sample. This chain joins TRBV5-1 and TRBJ2-1; 14 bases line up with TRBD2. CDR1 is SGHRS, CDR2 YFSETQ, per germline. CDR3 length: 16 amino acids. The junction had 7 bases not matched to a gene; V was cut back by 4 bases and J by 7 bases. The CDR3 reads CASSPGTSGGYNEQFF. CDR3 nucleotides: TGCGCCAGCAGCCCAGGGACTAGCGGGGGTTATAATGAGCAGTTCTTC.

The chain couples TRBV5-1 to TRBJ2-1, with D possibly being TRBD1 (5 bases). The CDR3 covers 15 residues. The V and J ends lost 0 bases and 6 bases respectively, with 13 bases between them. The germline gives CDR1 SGHRS, CDR2 YFSETQ. The CDR3 region has the DNA TGCGCCAGCAGCTTGGGGACAAGGGCCAGCAATGAGCAGTTCTTC. Translating it yields CASSLGTRASNEQFF.

The chain has TRBV11-2 and TRBJ1-3; D ambiguous. The V gene's germline CDR1 is SGHAT and CDR2 FQNNGV. CDR3 size: 14 residues. Trimming left V 2 bases short and J 0 bases short, with 5 bases between. CDR3 in amino acids: CASSLTDSGNTIYF. The CDR3 nucleotides read TGTGCCAGCAGCTTAACAGACTCTGGAAACACCATATATTTT. The full variable domain, with the rest looked up from reference TRBV11-2 and TRBJ1-3, is EAGVAQSPRYKIIEKRQSVAFWCNPISGHATLYWYQQILGQGPKLLIQFQNNGVVDDSQLPKDRFSAERLKGVDSTLKIQPAKLEDSAVYLCASSLTDSGNTIYFGEGSWLTVV.

The genes are TRBV2 and TRBJ1-1; D is perhaps TRBD1 (5 bases). V lost 8 bases and J 8 bases, leaving 12 bases between the germline ends. This CDR3 is 11 amino acids long. Looked up from germline, CDR1 is SNHLY and CDR2 is FYNNEI. The CDR3 DNA follows: TGTGCCAGCGGTATCAGGGCCGAAGCTTTCTTT. It encodes CASGIRAEAFF.

This chain connects TRBV7-8 to TRBJ1-3; D is uncertain. The CDR3 contains 14 residues. The V gene's germline CDR1 is SGHVS and CDR2 FQNEAQ. The ends were cut back, 5 bases at V and 0 bases at J, with 8 bases in the middle. CDR3 in amino acids: CASSPRGSGNTIYF. The CDR3 nucleotides read TGTGCCAGCAGCCCCCGGGGCTCTGGAAACACCATATATTTT.

V is TRBV28 and J is TRBJ2-5; TRBD2 aligns across 7 bases. This CDR3 region has 14 residues. Germline-derived CDR1 and CDR2 are MDHEN and SYDVKM. The junction had 0 bases not matched to a gene; V was cut back by 1 base and J by 1 base. The CDR3 DNA is TGTGCCAGCAGTTTATTAGCGGGCCAAGAGACCCAGTACTTC. Residues: CASSLLAGQETQYF.

This chain links TRBV19 with TRBJ2-1; 11 bases line up with TRBD2. In germline, CDR1 is LNHDA, CDR2 SQIVND (reference sequence). The junction had 4 bases not matched to a gene; V was cut back by 4 bases and J by 2 bases. This CDR3 has 16 amino acids. The CDR3 loop reads CASSSIAGGPYNEQFF. Here the CDR3 DNA reads TGTGCCAGTAGTAGCATAGCGGGGGGGCCCTACAATGAGCAGTTCTTC.

Only one count was recorded for this clone. This rearrangement joins TRBV13 to TRBJ2-1; TRBD2 aligns across 15 bases. The CDR3 extends over 17 amino acids. Germline V gene lookup returns CDR1 PRHDT and CDR2 FYEKMQ (reference sequence). Losses at the gene ends were 5 bases for V and 9 bases for J; bases not matched to a gene: 11. For the CDR3, the DNA is TGTGCCAGCAGCCCTGGGACTAGCGGGAGGCATGACGGTGAGCAGTTCTTC. It is translated as CASSPGTSGRHDGEQFF.

V and J are TRBV5-5 and TRBJ2-5; 8 bases map to TRBD2. Trimming took 4 bases from V and 2 from J; bases not matched to a gene: 13. The CDR3 has 17 residues. Per germline, CDR1 SGHKS and CDR2 YYEKEE (reference sequence). DNA of the CDR3: TGTGCCAGCAGCCTAGGAGTAGCGGGAACCCTGCAAGAGACCCAGTACTTC. Translated, it gives CASSLGVAGTLQETQYF.

V and J are TRBV28 and TRBJ2-7; D possibly corresponds to TRBD2 (5 bases). V lost 6 bases to trimming and J lost 1 base, with 19 bases between them. The CDR3 extends over 16 amino acids. Looked up from germline, CDR1 is MDHEN and CDR2 is SYDVKM. The CDR3 here is CASSLRPGIESYEQYF. CDR3 DNA: TGTGCCAGCAGCCTCCGCCCGGGGATAGAGTCCTACGAGCAGTACTTC. Full variable domain (remainder filled in from reference TRBV28 and TRBJ2-7): DVKVTQSSRYLVKRTGEKVFLECVQDMDHENMFWYRQDPGLGLRLIYFSYDVKMKEKGDIPEGYSVSREKKERFSLILESASTNQTSMYLCASSLRPGIESYEQYFGPGTRLTVT.

The rearrangement uses TRBV27 and TRBJ2-7; tentatively, D is TRBD2 (6 bases). Germline CDR1 and CDR2: MNHEY and SMNVEV (reference sequence). The CDR3 has 14 residues. V dropped 10 bases and J dropped 5 bases, with 21 bases sitting between them. CDR3 residues: CATLRDRLDHEQYF. CDR3 coding DNA: TGTGCCACCCTGCGGGACCGCCTTGATCACGAGCAGTACTTC.

This clone was found a few times. The rearrangement joins TRBV6-1 to TRBJ1-2; 7 bases map to TRBD1. Looked up from germline, CDR1 is MNHNS and CDR2 is SASEGT. V dropped 10 bases and J dropped 4; count of bases not matched to a gene: 6. The length of the CDR3 is 12 residues. In nucleotides, the CDR3 is TGTGCCACTACAGGGGTTATCTATGGCTACACCTTC. Its translation is CATTGVIYGYTF.

The chain carries TRBV5-1 and TRBJ2-1; perhaps TRBD2 as D (6 bases). The CDR3 totals 16 residues. Trimming pared 4 bases from V and 0 bases from J, leaving 14 bases between. The germline V gene has CDR1 SGHRS and CDR2 YFSETQ. The CDR3 DNA reads TGCGCCAGCAGCCCCCTGGGGGGAGTCTCCTACAATGAGCAGTTCTTC. Its protein product is CASSPLGGVSYNEQFF.

Details on this clone: A read error may produce the germline difference seen at one junction end. V is TRBV7-9 and J is TRBJ1-2, with a possible D match to TRBD1 (5 bases). This CDR3 region has 12 residues. CDR1 is SEHNR, CDR2 FQNEAQ, per germline (reference sequence). CDR3 in DNA: TGTTCCAGCAGCCCCCACCAAGGGGACTACACCTTC. Amino acids: CSSSPHQGDYTF. Supplemented by reference TRBV7-9 and TRBJ1-2, the full variable domain reads DTGVSQNPRHKITKRGQNVTFRCDPISEHNRLYWYRQTLGQGPEFLTYFQNEAQLEKSRLLSDRFSAERPKGSFSTLEIQRTEQGDSAMYLCSSSPHQGDYTFGSGTRLTVV.

The CDR3 nucleotides are TGTGCCAGCAGCTCAGGGTGGAATTCACCCCTCCACTTT. Translated, it gives CASSSGWNSPLHF. J is TRBJ1-6 and V is TRBV11-2; the D gene is possibly TRBD1 (5 bases). V was cut by 4 bases and J by 7 bases, with 8 bases left in between. The germline gives CDR1 SGHAT, CDR2 FQNNGV. This CDR3 is 13 amino acids long.

V is TRBV19 and J is TRBJ1-3, with 8 bases identical to TRBD1. The CDR3 extends over 16 amino acids. Germline CDR1 reads LNHDA; CDR2 reads SQIVND (reference sequence). Unmatched junction bases numbered 11, after V lost 5 bases and J lost 5 bases. The CDR3: CASSLADRDLRNTIYF. In nucleotides, the CDR3 is TGTGCCAGTAGTTTAGCGGACAGGGATTTACGAAACACCATATATTTT.

This clone showed up just a few times. The chain carries TRBV6-6 and TRBJ1-3; a weak D match, TRBD1 (6 bases). This CDR3 has 15 residues. Trimming left V 7 bases short and J 3 bases short, with 16 bases between. Germline-derived CDR1 and CDR2 are MNHNY and SVGAGI (reference sequence). The CDR3 nucleotides read TGTGCCAGCACCCCCTCAGGGGTTGGTGGAAACACCATATATTTT. Its translation: CASTPSGVGGNTIYF.

CDR3 protein: CASSSGGTLDTEQYF. The CDR3 coding sequence is TGTGCCAGCAGCTCCGGGGGGACTCTCGATACCGAGCAGTACTTC. This rearrangement joins TRBV7-6 to TRBJ2-7; 7 bases are a match to TRBD2. This CDR3 is built from 15 residues. CDR1 is SGHVS and CDR2 is FNYEAQ in the germline V gene. The V gene end was trimmed by 4 bases and the J gene end by 6 bases; junction bases not matched to a gene: 12.

The chain carries TRBV6-1 and TRBJ1-5, with D maybe TRBD1 (5 bases). CDR1 MNHNS and CDR2 SASEGT come from the germline V gene. V lost 5 bases and J 3 bases, leaving 11 bases between the germline ends. This CDR3 spans 14 amino acids. Here the CDR3 DNA reads TGTGCCAGCAGTTTGCAGGGCCCCAATCAGCCCCAGCATTTT. Translated, it gives CASSLQGPNQPQHF.